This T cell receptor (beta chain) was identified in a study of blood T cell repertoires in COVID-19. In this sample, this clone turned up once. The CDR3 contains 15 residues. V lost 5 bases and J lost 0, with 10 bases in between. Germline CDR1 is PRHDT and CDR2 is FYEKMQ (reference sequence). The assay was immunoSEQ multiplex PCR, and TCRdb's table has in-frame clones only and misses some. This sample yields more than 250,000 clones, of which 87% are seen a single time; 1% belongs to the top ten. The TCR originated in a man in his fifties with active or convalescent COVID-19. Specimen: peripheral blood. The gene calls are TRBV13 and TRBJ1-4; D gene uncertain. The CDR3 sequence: CASSQTLTTNEKLFF. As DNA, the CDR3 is TGTGCCAGCAGCCAAACCCTAACAACTAATGAAAAACTGTTTTTT.